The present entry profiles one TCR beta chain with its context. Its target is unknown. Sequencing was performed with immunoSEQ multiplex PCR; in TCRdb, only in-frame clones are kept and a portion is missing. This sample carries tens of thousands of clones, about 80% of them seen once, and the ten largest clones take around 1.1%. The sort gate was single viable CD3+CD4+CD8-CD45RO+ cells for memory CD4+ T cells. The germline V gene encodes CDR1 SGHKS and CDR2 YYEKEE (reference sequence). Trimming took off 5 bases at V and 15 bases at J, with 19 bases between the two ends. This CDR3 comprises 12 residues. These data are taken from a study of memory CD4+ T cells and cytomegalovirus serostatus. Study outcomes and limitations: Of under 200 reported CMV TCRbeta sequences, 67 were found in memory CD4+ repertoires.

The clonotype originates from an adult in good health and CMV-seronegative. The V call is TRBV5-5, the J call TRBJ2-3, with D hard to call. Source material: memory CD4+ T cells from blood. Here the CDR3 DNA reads TGTGCCAGCAGTTCCGACCCCCTTGCGGAATATTTT. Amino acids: CASSSDPLAEYF.